These T cell receptor beta chains were read from a single sample in a study of blood T cell repertoires in COVID-19. Clones were sequenced by immunoSEQ multiplex PCR, and TCRdb holds only the in-frame ones, with some missing. Among 180,000 or so clones listed, roughly 80% were seen once. The specimen was PBMCs or T cells enriched from blood (not recorded which). These receptors all come from a woman in her forties or fifties who had recovered from COVID-19. CDR3s include the opening cysteine and the closing phenylalanine or tryptophan. Fields, in order: clone size, D gene, J gene, V gene, CDR3 DNA, CDR3 protein. A D gene is named only where the DNA matches it firmly. Clone size is stated in some rows and not others, as once, few, many or a class when expanded.

>.|TRBD2|TRBJ2-1|TRBV4-1
TGCGCCAGCAGCCAGATGACTAGCGGGCGTAATGAGCAGTTCTTC
CASSQMTSGRNEQFF
>.|.|TRBJ1-2|TRBV6-5
TGTGCCAGCAGTTACTCTCCGTTCTATGGCTACACCTTC
CASSYSPFYGYTF
>.|.|TRBJ1-1|TRBV5-1
TGCGCCAGCAGTACTGGGACACTCAACACTGAAGCTTTCTTT
CASSTGTLNTEAFF
>.|.|TRBJ1-4|TRBV5-4
TGTGCCAGCAGCTTAGGGGGGGATAATGAAAAACTGTTTTTT
CASSLGGDNEKLFF
>.|TRBD2|TRBJ2-1|TRBV20-1
TGCAGTGCTAGTCTCAGCGGGAGGGCCGAGTTCTTC
CSASLSGRAEFF
>.|.|TRBJ2-6|TRBV27
TGTGCCAGCAGCTCTAGGAGGACAGCAGAAACTTATGAGAACTCTGGGGCCAACGTCCTGACTTTC
CASSSRRTAETYENSGANVLTF
>.|.|TRBJ2-3|TRBV6-2/TRBV6-3
TGTGCCAGCAGTTACTTACAGGGCCCAGATACGCAGTATTTT
CASSYLQGPDTQYF
>.|TRBD2|TRBJ2-1|TRBV12-5
TGTGCTAGTGGTTCGGGGGGGGCTAGCCTGGATGAGCAGTTCTTC
CASGSGGASLDEQFF
>.|TRBD2|TRBJ2-5|TRBV4-1
TGCGCCAGCAGCCAAGGGGGACTAGGAGGCGAGACCCAGTACTTC
CASSQGGLGGETQYF
>.|.|TRBJ1-2|TRBV2
TGTGCCAGCAAGATTTCAAGGGGTGGCTACACCTTC
CASKISRGGYTF
>.|.|TRBJ1-1|TRBV5-5
TGTGCCAGCAGCTTGGTGGGCTCAGGCCTCAACACTGAAGCTTTCTTT
CASSLVGSGLNTEAFF
>.|TRBD1|TRBJ1-2|TRBV29-1
TGCAGCGCTGGGGGACAGGGGGCCCTTATGAGAGGCTACACCTTC
CSAGGQGALMRGYTF
>.|.|TRBJ1-2|TRBV19
TGTGCCAGTAGTATCAAGCTTGGCGGGACGGCATATGGCTACACCTTC
CASSIKLGGTAYGYTF
>.|.|TRBJ2-2|TRBV28
TGTGCCAGCAGTTTACAGGGGGGTCCCACCGGGGAGCTGTTTTTT
CASSLQGGPTGELFF
>.|TRBD1|TRBJ1-4|TRBV29-1
TGCAGCGCCCTGACAGGGGCAAAACTGTTTTTT
CSALTGAKLFF
>.|TRBD2|TRBJ2-3|TRBV11-3
TGTGCCAGCAGCTCCCGGACTAGCGGAGGAAACACAGATACGCAGTATTTT
CASSSRTSGGNTDTQYF
>.|TRBD1|TRBJ1-5|TRBV5-1
TGCGCCAGCAGCCCGGAGGGACAGCTCGGGAATCAGCCCCAGCATTTT
CASSPEGQLGNQPQHF
>.|.|TRBJ2-5|TRBV28
TGTGCCAGCACCGCGGGGCGAGAGACCCAGTACTTC
CASTAGRETQYF
>.|.|TRBJ2-2|TRBV7-2
TGTGCCAGCAGCTCCTCCGGAGCGGTCGGGGAGCTGTTTTTT
CASSSSGAVGELFF
>.|.|TRBJ1-2|TRBV10-3
TGTGCCATCATGGAGGGGAGCTCCGCTGGCTATGGCTACACCTTC
CAIMEGSSAGYGYTF
>.|.|TRBJ2-3|TRBV10-3
TGTGCCATCAGTGACCCTCTGGGCGGCAGGGGGGACCCCTCTAGCACAGATACGCAGTATTTT
CAISDPLGGRGDPSSTDTQYF
>.|.|TRBJ1-5|TRBV19
TGTGCCAGTAGTATAGATGGGGTACAGGGACCTAATCGACCCCAGCATTTT
CASSIDGVQGPNRPQHF
>.|.|TRBJ1-6|TRBV7-9
TGTGCCAGCCGCGGAGACAGTTCTAATTCACCCCTCCACTTT
CASRGDSSNSPLHF
>once|TRBD1|TRBJ1-2|TRBV27
TGTGCCAGCAGTTACCGGACAGGGCGAGGCTACACCTTC
CASSYRTGRGYTF
>.|.|TRBJ2-3|TRBV18
TGTGCCAGCTCACCCGGGGTGGGGGCTGCAGATACGCAGTATTTT
CASSPGVGAADTQYF
>many|TRBD1|TRBJ1-1|TRBV30
TGTGCCTGGGCGAAACAGGGGCGAGGGATGAACACTGAAGCTTTCTTT
CAWAKQGRGMNTEAFF
>once|.|TRBJ2-6|TRBV5-1
TGCGCCACCACCCCGGGATCAACCTTCTCTGGGGCCAACGTCCTGACTTTC
CATTPGSTFSGANVLTF
>few|TRBD2|TRBJ2-1|TRBV7-2
TGTGCCAGCAGGCCGGCGGGCGGGAGAAACAATGAGCAGTTCTTC
CASRPAGGRNNEQFF
>once|TRBD2|TRBJ2-1|TRBV4-3
TGCGCCAGCAGCCTTGATAGCGGGACCTACAATGAGCAGTTCTTC
CASSLDSGTYNEQFF
>.|.|TRBJ2-1|TRBV7-9
TGTGCCAGCAGCCCCTCTCACAATGAGCAGTTCTTC
CASSPSHNEQFF
>.|TRBD1|TRBJ2-5|TRBV4-1
TGCGCCAGCAGCCCGTATACGACAGGGGAGATAGAGACCCAGTACTTC
CASSPYTTGEIETQYF
>.|TRBD1|TRBJ2-4|TRBV30
TGTGCCTGGACCCGAAAGGACAGGGGGCTCGAAAACATTCAGTACTTC
CAWTRKDRGLENIQYF
>.|TRBD1|TRBJ1-1|TRBV10-3
TGTGCCGTGCGGGGGACAGGGAGAACTGAAGCTTTCTTT
CAVRGTGRTEAFF
>.|TRBD1|TRBJ1-1|TRBV6-6
TGTGCCAGCAGTTATGGGCCCGGGACAGCGAACACTGAAGCTTTCTTT
CASSYGPGTANTEAFF
>once|.|TRBJ1-2|TRBV21-1
TGTGCCAGCAGCAATAGGGAGAGAGAAGCTAACTATGGCTACACCTTC
CASSNREREANYGYTF
>.|.|TRBJ1-2|TRBV30
TGTTCCCAGGGGGGCTACACCTTC
CSQGGYTF
>.|.|TRBJ2-3|TRBV19
TGTGCCAGTAGTATCCGGGGTCAGGCGCGCACAGATACGCAGTATTTT
CASSIRGQARTDTQYF
>few|.|TRBJ1-2|TRBV7-2
TGTGCCAGCAGCCCCGGGGAGCAGGGGAAGACGTATGGCTACACCTTC
CASSPGEQGKTYGYTF
>many|TRBD1|TRBJ1-4|TRBV5-6
TGTGCCAGCAGGGCTACAGGGGCAACTAATGAAAAACTGTTTTTT
CASRATGATNEKLFF
>.|TRBD1|TRBJ2-3|TRBV5-1
TGCGCCAGCAGCGCCTGGACAGGTTCCACAGATACGCAGTATTTT
CASSAWTGSTDTQYF
>.|.|TRBJ1-5|TRBV12-3/TRBV12-4
TGTGCCAGCAGTTTTCGGGGCAATCAGCCCCAGCATTTT
CASSFRGNQPQHF
>.|.|TRBJ1-6|TRBV3-1/TRBV3-2
TGTGCCAGCAGCCCAAGCGGGGGCGATTCACCCCTCCACTTT
CASSPSGGDSPLHF
>.|.|TRBJ1-2|TRBV11-2
TGTGCCAGCAGCGCTATTATCCAGGGGTATGGCTACACCTTC
CASSAIIQGYGYTF
>once|.|TRBJ2-5|TRBV7-8
TGTGCCAGCAGCCGAGCGTCGGGAGGGGGCCGTGGAGAGACCCAGTACTTC
CASSRASGGGRGETQYF
>.|.|TRBJ2-3|TRBV6-5
TGTGCCAGCAGTTTGTGGGCAGGGTCTAGCACAGATACGCAGTATTTT
CASSLWAGSSTDTQYF
>.|TRBD2|TRBJ2-3|TRBV6-5
TGTGCCAGCAGTCCCCTAGCGGGAGACACAGATACGCAGTATTTT
CASSPLAGDTDTQYF
>.|.|TRBJ2-3|TRBV19
TGTGCCAGTAGTCCGACTTTTCCTCGTGACACAGATACGCAGTATTTT
CASSPTFPRDTDTQYF
>.|TRBD1|TRBJ1-4|TRBV27
TGTGCCAGCAGTCTGGGACAGGCCCCTAATGAAAAACTGTTTTTT
CASSLGQAPNEKLFF
>.|.|TRBJ2-5|TRBV29-1
TGCAGCGTTGAAACAGGAGGGTTTTCCGAGACCCAGTACTTC
CSVETGGFSETQYF
>few|.|TRBJ1-1|TRBV7-2
TGTGCCAGCAGCTTAGACAGGGACACTGAAGCTTTCTTT
CASSLDRDTEAFF
>few|.|TRBJ1-6|TRBV29-1
TGCAGCGTTCAAGCAGGGCGGAATTCACCCCTCCACTTT
CSVQAGRNSPLHF
>.|TRBD1|TRBJ2-1|TRBV3-1/TRBV3-2
TGTGCCAGCAGCCAAGATTACGACAGGGGAGATGAGCAGTTCTTC
CASSQDYDRGDEQFF
>.|TRBD1|TRBJ2-4|TRBV27
TGTGCCAGCAGTTTATCAAGGGACAGGGGGAACATTCAGTACTTC
CASSLSRDRGNIQYF
>.|TRBD2|TRBJ2-1|TRBV5-3
TGTGCCAGAGCCCTCGGGCGGGAGACCGACAATGAGCAGTTCTTC
CARALGRETDNEQFF
>.|TRBD2|TRBJ2-3|TRBV6-1
TGTGCCAGCAGTGAAGGTCGGACTAGCTCAACCAAGGGTACGCAGTATTTT
CASSEGRTSSTKGTQYF
>.|TRBD2|TRBJ2-2|TRBV19
TGTGCCAGTAGTATAGATGCGGGGGGCGCAACCGGGGAGCTGTTTTTT
CASSIDAGGATGELFF
>.|.|TRBJ2-5|TRBV18
TGTGCCAGCTCACCCCAGGGAGAGACCCAGTACTTC
CASSPQGETQYF